The 30 T cell receptor beta chains given below trace back to one sample, sequenced in a study of CD8 T cells in ankylosing spondylitis. MiXCR, run by TCRdb on the 5' RACE reads, gives a single entry per CDR3 protein. The sample consists of 100,000 or so distinct CDR3 sequences, roughly 8.8% of them appearing once. Study-wide results and caveats: A TCR beta motif of 7 or 8 highly homologous variants appeared characteristic of ankylosing spondylitis blood.

These receptors' targets are unknown. The sequenced sample was blood, either unsorted or a sorted T cell fraction (not recorded which). The receptors stem from a male donor with ankylosing spondylitis.

This clonotype was seen repeatedly, ten times or more. This rearrangement joins TRBV7-9 to TRBJ1-1; D gene ambiguous. The CDR3 length is 15 residues. Trimming removed 7 bases at V and 1 base at J, with 16 bases between. Germline V lookup: CDR1 SEHNR, CDR2 FQNEAQ (reference sequence). This CDR3 is CASNTVGVANTEAFF. CDR3 coding DNA: TGTGCCAGCAACACCGTTGGGGTTGCGAACACTGAAGCTTTCTTT.

This clonotype was counted a few times. The chain recombines TRBV27 with TRBJ1-1; 8 bases agree with TRBD1. Per germline, CDR1 MNHEY and CDR2 SMNVEV (reference sequence). This CDR3 is 13 amino acids long. The junction had 7 bases not matched to a gene; V was cut back by 2 bases and J by 11 bases. In DNA form, the CDR3 reads TGTGCCAGCAGTTTACGCACAGGGGGAGAGGCTTTCTTT. Protein product: CASSLRTGGEAFF.

This clonotype has only a few counts. This chain links TRBV7-9 with TRBJ2-1; 10 bases agree with TRBD1. Germline-derived CDR1 and CDR2 are SEHNR and FQNEAQ (reference sequence). J was trimmed by 4 bases and V by 3 bases; bases with no gene match: 6. The CDR3 is 16 residues long. The CDR3, as DNA: TGTGCCAGCAGCTTGCGACAGGGGGCAAGGTACAATGAGCAGTTCTTC. Its protein product is CASSLRQGARYNEQFF.

This clonotype was seen only a few times. The chain joins TRBV18 to TRBJ2-7; D perhaps matches TRBD1 (6 bases). The germline gives CDR1 KGHSH, CDR2 LQKENI. V was shortened by 3 bases and J by 6 bases, with 12 bases between the two germline ends. CDR3 length: 13 amino acids. DNA of the CDR3: TGTGCCAGCTCACCGGACAGCTGGGGCGAGCAGTACGTC. This codes for CASSPDSWGEQYV.

In regard to this clonotype: As the CDR3 is not closed by the conserved phenylalanine or tryptophan, this likely results from a read error. The chain couples TRBV5-6 to TRBJ1-2; possibly TRBD1 for D (6 bases). The ends were cut back, 1 base at V and 5 bases at J, with 12 bases in the middle. CDR3 size: 14 residues. Germline V CDR1 and CDR2: SGHDT, YYEEEE. The CDR3 DNA follows: TGTGCCAGCAGCTTGAGGCGGGGGCTATATGGCTACACCATC. It is translated as CASSLRRGLYGYTI.

This clonotype has only a few counts. Compared with germline, one end of the junction differs, possibly owing to a read error. The chain recombines TRBV20-1 with TRBJ2-1; D not certain. The germline CDR1 and CDR2 sequences are DFQATT and SNEGSKA (reference sequence). This CDR3 contains 12 residues. CDR3 sequence (DNA): TGCAGTGCTGGAGACTTATACAATGAGCAGTTCTTC. It translates to CSAGDLYNEQFF.

This clonotype has only a few counts. The CDR3 protein is CASSQDLAGSNTEAFF. Written as DNA, the CDR3 is TGTGCCAGCAGCCAAGATCTGGCAGGTTCAAACACTGAAGCTTTCTTT. This sequence joins TRBV14 and TRBJ1-1, with D hard to call. This CDR3 comprises 16 residues. Germline assignment: CDR1 SGHDN and CDR2 FVKESK. V was shortened by 0 bases and J by 2 bases, with 13 bases between the two germline ends. Full variable domain (missing parts from reference TRBV14 and TRBJ1-1): EAGVTQFPSHSVIEKGQTVTLRCDPISGHDNLYWYRRVMGKEIKFLLHFVKESKQDESGMPNNRFLAERTGGTYSTLKVQPAELEDSGVYFCASSQDLAGSNTEAFFGQGTRLTVV.

This clonotype was recorded at least ten times. V is TRBV29-1 and J is TRBJ2-1, with D perhaps assigned TRBD1 or TRBD2 (6 bases each). Germline loops: CDR1 SQVTM, CDR2 ANQGSEA. The CDR3 extends over 14 amino acids. V lost 4 bases and J lost 5, with 15 bases in between. DNA for the CDR3: TGCAGCGTTGTTTGGGGGGCGGCACACAATGAGCAGTTCTTC. This codes for CSVVWGAAHNEQFF.

The sample holds many counts of this clonotype. The genes are TRBV2 and TRBJ2-2; no firm D call. Trimming pared 0 bases from V and 5 bases from J, leaving 4 bases between. The germline V gene has CDR1 SNHLY and CDR2 FYNNEI. The CDR3 has 13 amino acids. CDR3 sequence reads: CASSEATTGELFF. The CDR3 DNA reads TGTGCCAGCAGTGAAGCGACAACCGGGGAGCTGTTTTTT. The full variable domain, in which reference TRBV2 and TRBJ2-2 provide the parts outside the CDR3, is EPEVTQTPSHQVTQMGQEVILRCVPISNHLYFYWYRQILGQKVEFLVSFYNNEISEKSEIFDDQFSVERPDGSNFTLKIRSTKLEDSAMYFCASSEATTGELFFGEGSRLTVL.

The sample holds a few counts of this clonotype. The rearrangement joins TRBV24-1 to TRBJ2-1; a possible D gene is TRBD1 (5 bases). CDR1 is KGHDR, CDR2 SFDVKD, per germline. The V end was cut by 3 bases, the J end by 12 bases, with 11 bases between. CDR3 length: 12 amino acids. In nucleotides, the CDR3 is TGTGCCACCAGTGATGGGGCCAGTGGGCAGTTCTTC. This codes for CATSDGASGQFF.

This clonotype has ten or more counts. The chain joins TRBV12-3 or TRBV12-4 to TRBJ2-1; maybe TRBD1 (7 bases). This CDR3 has 15 amino acids. Trimming stripped 8 bases from V and 2 bases from J, with 16 bases between. CDR3 in amino acids: CASGPTGEAYNEQFF. CDR3 sequence (DNA): TGTGCCAGCGGGCCCACAGGGGAGGCCTACAATGAGCAGTTCTTC.

The V call is TRBV7-9, the J call TRBJ2-5; D not certain. Germline V gene data show CDR1 as SEHNR and CDR2 as FQNEAQ (reference sequence). This CDR3 region has 13 residues. The V end lost 1 base, the J end lost 1 base, and 4 bases lay between the germline ends. The CDR3 DNA reads TGTGCCAGCAGCTTAGAGGCCCAAGAGACCCAGTACTTC. This sequence encodes CASSLEAQETQYF.

This clonotype was counted many times. The V gene is TRBV27, the J gene TRBJ2-2; D gene uncertain. CDR1 MNHEY and CDR2 SMNVEV come from the germline V gene (reference sequence). This CDR3 is built from 14 residues. Trimming took 3 bases from V and 1 from J, leaving 6 bases between them. CDR3 loop: CASSFIRNTGELFF. The CDR3 region has the DNA TGTGCCAGCAGTTTTATAAGGAACACCGGGGAGCTGTTTTTT.

This clonotype was seen at least ten times. V gene TRBV4-2 combines with J gene TRBJ2-5; TRBD2 is a possible D gene (5 bases). CDR1 and CDR2 from the germline V gene are LGHNA and YNFKEQ. The CDR3 loop spans 18 amino acids. Trimming removed 0 bases from V and 2 bases from J, with 19 bases in between. The CDR3 sequence: CASSQDLLGASPQETQYF. The DNA of the CDR3 is TGTGCCAGCAGCCAAGATCTTCTCGGAGCTAGCCCGCAAGAGACCCAGTACTTC.

This clonotype was recorded a few times. The rearrangement joins TRBV5-5 to TRBJ2-7; D unresolved. Deletions cut 0 bases from V and 0 bases from J, with 13 bases between. The CDR3 contains 16 residues. CDR1 and CDR2 from the germline V gene are SGHKS and YYEKEE (reference sequence). The CDR3 DNA sequence: TGTGCCAGCAGCTTGGAAAGGTATTCCCTCTCCTACGAGCAGTACTTC. Its translation is CASSLERYSLSYEQYF.

This clonotype was seen ten or more times. The rearrangement uses TRBV27 and TRBJ2-2; D gene unclear. This CDR3 contains 13 residues. CDR1 is MNHEY and CDR2 is SMNVEV in the germline V gene (reference sequence). V gave up 3 bases and J gave up 6 bases, with 8 bases separating them. The CDR3 loop is CASSFGVAGELFF. CDR3 nucleotides: TGTGCCAGCAGTTTTGGGGTAGCCGGGGAGCTGTTTTTT.

This clonotype was recorded a few times. The V and J genes are TRBV15 and TRBJ1-6; TRBD1 might be the D (5 bases). CDR1 and CDR2 (germline): LNHNV, YYDKDF (reference sequence). V was trimmed by 0 bases and J by 0 bases, leaving 9 bases between them. The CDR3 spans 17 residues. CDR3 sequence: CATSRDGGSSYNSPLHF. The CDR3 DNA follows: TGTGCCACCAGCAGAGATGGGGGGAGCTCCTATAATTCACCCCTCCACTTT.

This clonotype was seen only a few times. The rearrangement uses TRBV7-9 and TRBJ2-2; D remains unclear. The CDR3 runs 13 residues. Looked up from germline, CDR1 is SEHNR and CDR2 is FQNEAQ (reference sequence). Deletions cut 5 bases from V and 7 bases from J, with 11 bases between. The CDR3 reads CASSPLGNGELFF. DNA for the CDR3: TGTGCCAGCAGCCCCCTGGGGAACGGGGAGCTGTTTTTT.

This clonotype was counted a few times. The CDR3, as DNA: TGTGCCACCAGCAGAGTGGGCGGGCCGCCCTACAATGAGCAGTTCTTC. Protein: CATSRVGGPPYNEQFF. The gene calls are TRBV15 and TRBJ2-1, with D maybe TRBD2 (5 bases). The CDR3 has 16 residues. V was pared by 1 base and J by 2 bases, with 12 bases between. The germline gives CDR1 LNHNV, CDR2 YYDKDF (reference sequence).

This clonotype was recorded at least ten times. The V and J genes are TRBV7-8 and TRBJ2-5; D perhaps matches TRBD2 (6 bases). V lost 1 base and J 1 base, leaving 10 bases between the germline ends. Germline V gives CDR1 SGHVS, CDR2 FQNEAQ. There are 15 residues in the CDR3. The CDR3 reads CASSLVAGSQETQYF. The CDR3 nucleotides read TGTGCCAGCAGCTTAGTGGCGGGGTCCCAAGAGACCCAGTACTTC. Complete variable domain (other parts from reference TRBV7-8 and TRBJ2-5): GAGVSQSPRYKVAKRGQDVALRCDPISGHVSLFWYQQALGQGPEFLTYFQNEAQLDKSGLPSDRFFAERPEGSVSTLKIQRTQQEDSAVYLCASSLVAGSQETQYFGPGTRLLVL.

This clonotype was observed many times. The chain is built from TRBV6-1 and TRBJ1-1; D gene uncertain. Deletions cut 5 bases from V and 4 bases from J, with 8 bases between. The CDR3 loop spans 12 amino acids. From germline, CDR1 is MNHNS and CDR2 SASEGT. The CDR3 loop reads CASSWGGTEAFF. The CDR3 nucleotides read TGTGCCAGCAGTTGGGGAGGCACTGAAGCTTTCTTT.

This clonotype came up a few times. The chain links TRBV3-1 to TRBJ2-3; weak D call: TRBD2 (5 bases). V shed 4 bases and J shed 3 bases, with 11 bases lying between them. The CDR3 has 14 residues. Per germline, CDR1 LGHDT and CDR2 YNNKEL (reference sequence). CDR3 DNA sequence: TGTGCCAGCAGCCCCGGACTGATTACAGATACGCAGTATTTT. This encodes CASSPGLITDTQYF.

This clonotype has only a few counts. The V gene is TRBV4-2, the J gene TRBJ2-3, with 12 bases aligning to TRBD2. CDR1 is LGHNA, CDR2 YNFKEQ, per germline. The CDR3 runs to 15 residues. The V segment lost 3 bases and the J segment 4 bases; nucleotides outside the gene matches: 2. The CDR3 DNA reads TGTGCCAGCAGCCAGACTAGCGGGAGCCCAGATACGCAGTATTTT. As protein: CASSQTSGSPDTQYF.

The table lists this clonotype with many counts. V gene TRBV14 combines with J gene TRBJ2-1; a weak D match, TRBD2 (6 bases). V was shortened by 3 bases and J by 3 bases, with 12 bases between the two germline ends. Germline V gives CDR1 SGHDN, CDR2 FVKESK. The CDR3 loop spans 15 amino acids. The CDR3 protein is CASSHLLGLYNEQFF. CDR3 DNA sequence: TGTGCCAGCAGCCACCTACTGGGACTCTACAATGAGCAGTTCTTC.

V and J are TRBV30 and TRBJ2-3; D unclear. The CDR3 runs to 16 residues. Trimming shortened V by 3 bases and J by 8 bases, and 24 bases separated the two germline ends. The germline V gene has CDR1 GTSNPN and CDR2 SVGIG (reference sequence). The CDR3 nucleotides read TGTGCCTGGAGGCCCTCATTCGGGCCCGCTCAGGTTACGCAGTATTTT. This gives the protein CAWRPSFGPAQVTQYF.

This clonotype has ten or more counts. The chain employs TRBV27 and TRBJ1-2; no clear D gene. The CDR3 consists of 11 residues. CDR1 and CDR2 (germline): MNHEY, SMNVEV (reference sequence). V was cut by 4 bases and J by 6 bases, with 6 bases left in between. For the CDR3, the DNA is TGTGCCAGCAGTTCAAGCGATGGCTACACCTTC. It specifies CASSSSDGYTF.

This clonotype occurred a few times. This chain uses TRBV27 with TRBJ2-5, with D perhaps assigned TRBD1 or TRBD2 (6 bases each). Trimming removed 3 bases at V and 4 bases at J, with 15 bases between. This CDR3 comprises 15 residues. In germline, CDR1 is MNHEY, CDR2 SMNVEV (reference sequence). CDR3 sequence (DNA): TGTGCCAGCAGTTTTGGCGCCAGGGGAGGAGAGACCCAGTACTTC. Protein sequence: CASSFGARGGETQYF.

The chain couples TRBV25-1 to TRBJ2-7; D is perhaps TRBD1 (6 bases). The V gene's germline CDR1 is MGHDK and CDR2 SYGVNS. The ends were cut back, 10 bases at V and 7 bases at J, with 17 bases in the middle. This CDR3 has 12 amino acids. In DNA, the CDR3 is TGTGCCACCACAAAGGGGGACGGGGAGCAGTACGTC. Its protein is CATTKGDGEQYV.

This clonotype has a count of ten or more. The V and J genes are TRBV12-3 or TRBV12-4 and TRBJ2-1; 8 bases match TRBD2. The CDR3 consists of 15 residues. Trimming at V came to 6 bases and at J to 1 base, leaving 5 bases not matched to a gene. CDR3 residues: CASRSTSGSYNEQFF. The CDR3 DNA reads TGTGCCAGCAGGTCCACTAGCGGATCCTACAATGAGCAGTTCTTC.

This chain uses TRBV24-1 with TRBJ2-1; 13 positions match TRBD2. The CDR3 length is 17 residues. After removal of 4 bases from V and 5 bases from J, the junction contained 7 bases not matched to a gene. The germline V gene encodes CDR1 KGHDR and CDR2 SFDVKD. The CDR3 is CATSDPTSGRLNNEQFF. DNA for the CDR3: TGTGCCACCAGTGACCCGACTAGCGGGAGGCTAAACAATGAGCAGTTCTTC.